This record looks at one T cell receptor beta chain sequence and its context. What it binds is unknown. This entry is derived from a study of T cell responses to AZD1222 COVID-19 vaccine. Profiled with immunoSEQ multiplex PCR; TCRdb holds only in-frame clones, not every one. The sample holds roughly 180,000 clones, 90% to 95% seen once. The germline CDR1 and CDR2 sequences are SGHVS and FNYEAQ. V was clipped by 2 bases and J by 4 bases, with 11 bases between them. This CDR3 has 14 residues. Whole-study findings and limits: Seropositive status at baseline applied to only a handful of AZD1222 recipients. Per reports, nearly half of all spike-specific TCRs target regions that are unmutated in variants.

The sequence derives from an adult in good health. V and J are TRBV7-6 and TRBJ1-1, with unresolved D. This specimen was peripheral blood, taken on day 0 of AZD1222 vaccination. Written as DNA, the CDR3 is TGTGCCAGCAGCTTAACCAGTCCTGGCACTGAAGCTTTCTTT. Translation: CASSLTSPGTEAFF.